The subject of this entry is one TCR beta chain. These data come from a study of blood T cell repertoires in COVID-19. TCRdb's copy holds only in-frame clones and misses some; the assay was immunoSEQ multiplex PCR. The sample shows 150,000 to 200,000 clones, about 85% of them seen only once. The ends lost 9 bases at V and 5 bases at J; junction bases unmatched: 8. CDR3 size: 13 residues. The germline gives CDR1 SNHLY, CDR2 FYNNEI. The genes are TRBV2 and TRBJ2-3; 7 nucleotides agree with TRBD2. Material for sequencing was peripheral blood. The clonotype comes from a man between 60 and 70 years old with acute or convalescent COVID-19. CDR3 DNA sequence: TGTGCCAGAAAAGCGGGGCCGGGAGATACGCAGTATTTT. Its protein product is CARKAGPGDTQYF. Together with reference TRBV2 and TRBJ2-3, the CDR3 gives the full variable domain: EPEVTQTPSHQVTQMGQEVILRCVPISNHLYFYWYRQILGQKVEFLVSFYNNEISEKSEIFDDQFSVERPDGSNFTLKIRSTKLEDSAMYFCARKAGPGDTQYFGPGTRLTVL.